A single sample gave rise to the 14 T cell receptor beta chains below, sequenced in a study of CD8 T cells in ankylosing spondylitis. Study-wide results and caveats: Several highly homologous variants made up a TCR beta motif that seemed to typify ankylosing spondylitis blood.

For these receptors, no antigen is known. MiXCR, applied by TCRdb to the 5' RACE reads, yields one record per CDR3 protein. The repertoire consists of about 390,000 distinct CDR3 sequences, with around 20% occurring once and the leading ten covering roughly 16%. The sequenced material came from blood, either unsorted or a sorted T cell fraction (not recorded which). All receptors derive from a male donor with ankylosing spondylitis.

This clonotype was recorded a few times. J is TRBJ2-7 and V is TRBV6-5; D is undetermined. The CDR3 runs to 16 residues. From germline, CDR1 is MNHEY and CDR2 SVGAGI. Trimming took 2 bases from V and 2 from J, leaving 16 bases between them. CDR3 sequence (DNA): TGTGCCAGCAGTTACAATTCCCCGGCGACTCCCTACGAGCAGTACTTC. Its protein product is CASSYNSPATPYEQYF.

CDR3 bases: TGTGCCAGCAGCGTACCCGGGAGACCCGAGACCCAGTACTTC. The encoded protein is CASSVPGRPETQYF. The rearrangement links TRBV7-2 to TRBJ2-5; D is possibly TRBD2 (6 bases). Germline V gives CDR1 SGHTA, CDR2 FQGNSA. This CDR3 spans 14 amino acids. V was clipped by 5 bases and J by 5 bases, with 15 bases between them.

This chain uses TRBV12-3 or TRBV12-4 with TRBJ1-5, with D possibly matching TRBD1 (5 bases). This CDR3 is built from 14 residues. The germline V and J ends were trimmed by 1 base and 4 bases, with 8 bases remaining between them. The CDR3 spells CASSLDRINQPQHF. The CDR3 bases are TGTGCCAGCAGTTTAGACAGGATAAATCAGCCCCAGCATTTT.

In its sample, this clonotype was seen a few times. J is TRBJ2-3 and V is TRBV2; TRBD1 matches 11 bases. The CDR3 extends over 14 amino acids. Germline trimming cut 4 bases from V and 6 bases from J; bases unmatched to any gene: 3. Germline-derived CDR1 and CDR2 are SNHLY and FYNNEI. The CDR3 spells CASSADRGQDTQYF. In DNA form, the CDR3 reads TGTGCCAGCAGTGCGGACAGGGGGCAGGATACGCAGTATTTT. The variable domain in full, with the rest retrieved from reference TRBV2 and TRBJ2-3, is EPEVTQTPSHQVTQMGQEVILRCVPISNHLYFYWYRQILGQKVEFLVSFYNNEISEKSEIFDDQFSVERPDGSNFTLKIRSTKLEDSAMYFCASSADRGQDTQYFGPGTRLTVL.

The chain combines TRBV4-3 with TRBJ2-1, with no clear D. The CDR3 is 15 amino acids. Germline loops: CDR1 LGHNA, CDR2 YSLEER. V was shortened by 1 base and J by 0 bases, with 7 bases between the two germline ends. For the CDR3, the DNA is TGCGCCAGCAGCCAAGTCGTGGGCTCCTACAATGAGCAGTTCTTC. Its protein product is CASSQVVGSYNEQFF.

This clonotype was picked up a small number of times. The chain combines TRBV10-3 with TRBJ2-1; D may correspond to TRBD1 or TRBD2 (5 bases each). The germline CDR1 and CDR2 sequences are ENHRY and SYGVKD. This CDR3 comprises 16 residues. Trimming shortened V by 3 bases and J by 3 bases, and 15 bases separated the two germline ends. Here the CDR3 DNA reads TGTGCCATCAGTGATGTGAGGGGTCAGGGCTACAATGAGCAGTTCTTC. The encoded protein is CAISDVRGQGYNEQFF.

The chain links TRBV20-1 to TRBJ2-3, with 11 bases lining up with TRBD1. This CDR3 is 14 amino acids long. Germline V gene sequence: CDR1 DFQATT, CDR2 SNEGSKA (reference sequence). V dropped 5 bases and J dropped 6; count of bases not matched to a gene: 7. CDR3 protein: CSARQDRGRDTQYF. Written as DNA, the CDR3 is TGCAGTGCTCGGCAGGACAGGGGGCGGGATACGCAGTATTTT.

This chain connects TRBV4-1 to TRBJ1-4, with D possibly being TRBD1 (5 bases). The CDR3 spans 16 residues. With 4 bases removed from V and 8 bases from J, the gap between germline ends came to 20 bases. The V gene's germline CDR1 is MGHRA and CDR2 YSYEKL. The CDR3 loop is CASSRSRGREEEKLFF. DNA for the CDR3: TGCGCCAGCAGCCGATCGCGGGGCAGGGAGGAAGAAAAACTGTTTTTT.

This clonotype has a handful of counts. The CDR3 nucleotides are TGTGCCAGCAGTGGGAGGACCGCTAACTATGGCTACACCTTC. This sequence encodes CASSGRTANYGYTF. This chain uses TRBV25-1 with TRBJ1-2; D remains unclear. The CDR3 length is 14 residues. Trimming pared 4 bases from V and 0 bases from J, leaving 9 bases between. The V gene's germline CDR1 is MGHDK and CDR2 SYGVNS.

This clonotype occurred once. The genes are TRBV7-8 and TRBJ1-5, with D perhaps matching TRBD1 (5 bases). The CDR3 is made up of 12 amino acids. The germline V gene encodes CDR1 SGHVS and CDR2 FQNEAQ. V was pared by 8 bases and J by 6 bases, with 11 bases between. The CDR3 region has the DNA TGTGCCAGCGGGACGGGGGTTCAGCCCCAGCATTTT. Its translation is CASGTGVQPQHF.

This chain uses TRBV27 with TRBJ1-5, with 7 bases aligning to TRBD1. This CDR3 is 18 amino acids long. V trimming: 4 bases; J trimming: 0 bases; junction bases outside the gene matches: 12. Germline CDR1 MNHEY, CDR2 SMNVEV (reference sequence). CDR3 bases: TGTGCCAGCAGTTCTTCCGGGACAGACCTTTATAGCAATCAGCCCCAGCATTTT. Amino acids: CASSSSGTDLYSNQPQHF.

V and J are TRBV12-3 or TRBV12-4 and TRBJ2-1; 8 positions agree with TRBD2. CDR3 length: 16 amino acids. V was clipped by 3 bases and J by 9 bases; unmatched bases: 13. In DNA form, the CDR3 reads TGTGCCAGCAGTTTGTATAGCGGGAATCCCTGGGGTGAGCAGTTCTTC. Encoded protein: CASSLYSGNPWGEQFF.

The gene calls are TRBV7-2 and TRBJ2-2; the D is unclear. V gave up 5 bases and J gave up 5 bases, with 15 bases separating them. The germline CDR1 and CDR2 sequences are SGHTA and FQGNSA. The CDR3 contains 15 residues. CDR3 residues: CASSTPSWSTGELFF. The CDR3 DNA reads TGTGCCAGCAGCACCCCCAGCTGGTCAACCGGGGAGCTGTTTTTT.

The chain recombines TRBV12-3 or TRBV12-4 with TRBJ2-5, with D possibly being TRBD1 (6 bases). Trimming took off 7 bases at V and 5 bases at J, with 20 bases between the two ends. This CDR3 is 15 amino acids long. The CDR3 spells CASISSTQGLETQYF. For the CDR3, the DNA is TGTGCCAGCATCTCATCCACTCAGGGGCTGGAGACCCAGTACTTC.